Following are 9 T cell receptor beta chains from one sample sequenced in a study of T cells after yellow fever vaccination. TCRdb independently ran MiXCR on the 5' RACE reads; one entry per CDR3 protein. The sample has around 140,000 distinct CDR3 sequences, more than 6.5% seen once; the top ten hold more than 0.6%. Source: CD4+ T cells sorted from PBMCs, taken 10 days after the yellow fever booster vaccination. All receptors come from a man aged 30-40 years who received the YFV17D yellow fever vaccine.

V gene TRBV21-1 combines with J gene TRBJ1-5; the table's D call of TRBD1 was not tested on the DNA. TRBV21-1 has pseudogene status. The CDR3 has 15 residues. The CDR3 is CASSKAPGRHQPQHF. CDR3 bases: TGTGCCAGCAGCAAAGCACCGGGACGGCATCAGCCCCAGCATTTT.

This sequence joins TRBV19 and TRBJ2-5; D may be TRBD1 or TRBD2 (5 bases each). V lost 6 bases to trimming and J lost 7 bases, with 18 bases between them. The CDR3 length is 14 residues. The V gene's germline CDR1 is LNHDA and CDR2 SQIVND (reference sequence). CDR3 DNA: TGTGCCAGTAGCCCCCGGACGCCCGGGGCGACCCAGTACTTC. Amino acids: CASSPRTPGATQYF. Full variable domain (missing parts from reference TRBV19 and TRBJ2-5): DGGITQSPKYLFRKEGQNVTLSCEQNLNHDAMYWYRQDPGQGLRLIYYSQIVNDFQKGDIAEGYSVSREKKESFPLTVTSAQKNPTAFYLCASSPRTPGATQYFGPGTRLLVL.

This clonotype was found many times. The V and J genes are TRBV18 and TRBJ2-3, with 8 bases that match TRBD1. CDR3 size: 15 residues. Losses at the gene ends were 3 bases for V and 3 bases for J; bases not matched to a gene: 5. CDR1 and CDR2 from the germline V gene are KGHSH and LQKENI. The CDR3 is CASSPWTGRTDTQYF. The CDR3 coding sequence is TGTGCCAGCTCACCCTGGACAGGGAGAACAGATACGCAGTATTTT.

This clonotype was found many times. The DNA for the CDR3 is TGCAGTGCTAGAGACCGGACTAGTAGCTACGAGCAGTACTTC. It encodes CSARDRTSSYEQYF. J is TRBJ2-7 and V is TRBV20-1; 7 bases fit TRBD2. V shed 0 bases, J shed 3 bases, and the junction held 5 bases outside the gene matches. There are 14 residues in the CDR3. Germline CDR1 is DFQATT and CDR2 is SNEGSKA (reference sequence).

In its sample, this clonotype was seen many times. This rearrangement joins TRBV11-2 to TRBJ2-5; 9 nucleotides match TRBD2. Germline trimming cut 3 bases from V and 4 bases from J; bases unmatched to any gene: 3. Per germline, CDR1 SGHAT and CDR2 FQNNGV. This CDR3 is built from 14 residues. This CDR3 is CASSLLAGSETQYF. DNA for the CDR3: TGTGCCAGCAGCTTGCTAGCGGGGTCAGAGACCCAGTACTTC.

This clonotype occurred many times. The chain employs TRBV11-3 and TRBJ2-1; possibly TRBD2 for D (6 bases). V was trimmed by 0 bases and J by 4 bases, leaving 10 bases between them. Germline V gives CDR1 SGHNT, CDR2 YENEEA. The CDR3 extends over 15 amino acids. The CDR3: CASSLDSGTYNEQFF. CDR3 in DNA: TGTGCCAGCAGCTTAGATAGCGGAACATACAATGAGCAGTTCTTC.

CDR3 residues: CASSPLAGAETQYF. The CDR3, as DNA: TGTGCCAGCAGCCCTCTAGCGGGAGCGGAGACCCAGTACTTC. The chain carries TRBV9 and TRBJ2-5, with TRBD2 identical over 10 bases. This CDR3 is built from 14 residues. CDR1 and CDR2 from the germline V gene are SGDLS and YYNGEE. Germline trimming cut 4 bases from V and 5 bases from J; bases unmatched to any gene: 5.

V usage is TRBV3-1 and J usage is TRBJ1-1; D possibly corresponds to TRBD1 (5 bases). V was cut by 0 bases and J by 6 bases, with 11 bases left in between. Per the germline V gene, CDR1 is LGHDT and CDR2 is YNNKEL (reference sequence). This CDR3 is built from 14 residues. The CDR3 region is CASSQDGGRAEAFF. The CDR3 bases are TGTGCCAGCAGCCAAGATGGGGGGAGGGCTGAAGCTTTCTTT.

V is TRBV7-2 and J is TRBJ2-7, with D maybe TRBD2 (6 bases). This CDR3 comprises 15 residues. V was cut by 5 bases and J by 7 bases, with 21 bases left in between. CDR1 and CDR2 (germline): SGHTA, FQGNSA. CDR3 protein: CASSPPGLRGGEQYF. CDR3 nucleotides: TGTGCCAGCAGCCCACCGGGACTCCGGGGTGGGGAGCAGTACTTC.